This TCR beta chain was captured by sequencing in a study of siplizumab effects on memory and regulatory T cells (dated by TCRdb to about 2019). For context, the study as a whole: The effect of the anti-CD2 antibody siplizumab on alloreactive T-cell subsets was examined in allogeneic mixed lymphocyte reactions constructed from human PBMCs.

To note about this clone: The antigen this receptor binds is unknown. Per-base quality was not reported, and no clone a single base away is much larger than it.

Library preparation employed the immunoSEQ multiplex PCR assay. The deep sequencing platform assayed approximately 10^5 TCR templates per sample. Genomic DNA extracted from sorted T cells was used for TCRbeta CDR3 sequencing. As for the authors' bioinformatics: The R programming language was used for clonal analysis of TCRbeta CDR3 data. Alloreactive CD4+ and CD8+ clones were identified by comparing unstimulated samples to CFSE-low samples taken after the reaction. Regulatory or non-regulatory origin of alloreactive CD4+ clones was assigned by matching sequences to the sorted unstimulated Treg and non-Treg repertoires. In its TCRdb copy, this immuneACCESS table keeps in-frame sequences only and misses some clones. Where compared with another copy, unresolved V genes explain less than half of these, and the others have no known cause. That table furnishes V, J and clone size, whereas the DNA furnished D and trimming. Within this sample are about 100,000 clones, with 91% of them counted one time only. Over 0.12% of the sample rests with the top ten.

Study-wide conclusions, independent of this receptor: Because sequences below about 10^-5 frequency were poorly captured, only a minor fraction of alloreactive clones could be mapped to unstimulated subsets. Siplizumab significantly lowered the cumulative frequency of alloreactive sequences that could be traced to unstimulated CD4+ memory T cells. Whether proliferating Tregs from siplizumab cultures were suppressive was not functionally confirmed. Compared with memory T cells, unstimulated naive T cells appeared more diverse, and naive cells seemed to make a substantial contribution to the alloresponse. About 80-96% of proliferating CD4+ or CD8+ clones could not be given a naive or memory phenotype. Among mappable alloreactive CD4+ clones, the Treg-derived fraction averaged around 69% with siplizumab versus approximately 27% in control reactions.

Sorted unstimulated T cells and proliferating T cells recovered from mixed lymphocyte reactions underwent TCRbeta CDR3 sequencing. Fresh whole blood from more than 9 HLA-typed healthy donors served as the source for isolating PBMCs. V is clipped by 7 bases and J by 1 base, and the sequence between their germline boundaries is 14 bases long. The cysteine opens and the phenylalanine closes a CDR3 of 15 amino acids. The sequence is cut down to CDR3 DNA, 45 bases in frame from base 1. As encoded in the germline V gene, CDR1 is MDHEN while CDR2 is SYDVKM. The receptor was derived from a human donor in good health. Recombination connected TRBV28 to TRBJ2-1, with the D gene possibly TRBD1 or TRBD2, each one fitting 5 bases. Sequencing was carried out using CD4+ T cells sorted from blood. The CDR3 protein sequence reads: CASTPRGFSYNEQFF. The nucleotides read TGTGCCAGCACTCCGAGGGGATTTTCCTACAATGAGCAGTTCTTC.